The subject of this entry is one T cell receptor beta chain. This table comes from immunoSEQ multiplex PCR, and its TCRdb copy is limited to in-frame clones, with some not included. The sample includes under 300,000 clones, 80% to 90% of them seen just once. This entry is derived from a study of blood T cell repertoires in COVID-19. Overall study context: The samples span acute and convalescent COVID-19 from the United States, Italy and Spain. Nucleic acid was either cDNA or gDNA, and it came from T cells, B-cell-depleted T cells, or PBMCs.

Enrolled during active infection, Seattle patients were then followed longitudinally. This CDR3 spans 16 amino acids. Germline lookup yields CDR1 PRHDT and CDR2 FYEKMQ (reference sequence). V lost 6 bases, J lost 0 bases, and 15 bases lay in between. The chain combines TRBV13 with TRBJ1-3; possible D gene TRBD1, 6 bases. The sequence came from a woman under 40 with COVID-19, enrolled during active disease. Sequenced material: peripheral blood. The CDR3 here is CASRKGGLHSGNTIYF. The CDR3 DNA sequence: TGTGCCAGCAGGAAGGGGGGGTTGCACTCTGGAAACACCATATATTTT.